Following are 15 T cell receptor beta chains from one sample sequenced in a study of vaccination and CD4 T cells after COVID-19. The treatment: roughly 10-day PBMC culture with coronavirus spike peptide pools or control peptides (ViraFEST assay). Collection of the unexposed donor's CD4+ T cells took place before the COVID-19 pandemic (2011-2018). Antigens of these TCRs are unknown. Cultured CD4+ T cells had their DNA profiled by the Oncomine TCR Beta short-read assay. The genomic DNA was obtained from cultured CD4+ T cells by extraction with the QIAamp micro DNA kit. TCRdb ran MiXCR on the PCR reads and lists one entry per CDR3 protein. Found here are 8,000 to 10,000 distinct CDR3 sequences, about a third of them singletons; the top ten hold 25% to 30%. The sample comprised CD4+ T cells from blood, cultured in vitro. Receptors originate from a human donor in good health.

In this sample, this clonotype turned up a few times. This chain links TRBV19 with TRBJ1-6; maybe TRBD1 (6 bases). The CDR3 has 16 amino acids. V lost 4 bases, J lost 7 bases, and 17 bases lay in between. Germline V gene sequence: CDR1 LNHDA, CDR2 SQIVND (reference sequence). CDR3 loop: CASSTNDRSLNSPLHF. The CDR3, as DNA: TGTGCCAGTAGTACCAACGACAGGAGCTTGAATTCACCCCTCCACTTT.

This clonotype was seen a few times. This chain links TRBV7-9 with TRBJ2-7; TRBD2 matches 8 bases. The CDR3 contains 15 residues. J gave up 1 base and V 4 bases, and 6 bases lay outside the gene matches. Per the germline V gene, CDR1 is SEHNR and CDR2 is FQNEAQ (reference sequence). CDR3 protein: CASSSMLAGSYEQYF. CDR3 nucleotides: TGTGCCAGCAGCTCCATGCTAGCGGGTTCCTACGAGCAGTACTTC.

In regard to this clonotype: This CDR3 fails to terminate in the conserved phenylalanine or tryptophan, so it likely reflects a read error. The DNA is left out, because the CDR3 cannot be placed on it with certainty; the CDR3 is given as TCRdb lists it. This chain connects TRBV21-1 to TRBJ1-5. TRBV21-1 represents a pseudogene. The CDR3 is 13 amino acids long, termini counted. The CDR3 sequence: CASSNQGNQPQHY.

This clonotype counts as medium-sized (0.01 to 0.1%). The V gene is TRBV10-3, the J gene TRBJ2-7; D uncertain. Germline lookup yields CDR1 ENHRY and CDR2 SYGVKD. V shed 3 bases and J shed 1 base, with 4 bases lying between them. The CDR3 loop spans 12 amino acids. This CDR3 reads CAISDGSYEQYF. DNA for the CDR3: TGTGCCATCAGTGACGGTTCCTACGAGCAGTACTTC.

In this sample, this clonotype turned up a few times. J is TRBJ2-5 and V is TRBV6-5; TRBD2 aligns across 8 bases. The CDR3 totals 16 residues. Germline CDR1 MNHEY, CDR2 SVGAGI. The J segment lost 5 bases and the V segment lost 2 bases, leaving 10 bases of the junction unmatched. In DNA form, the CDR3 reads TGTGCCAGCAGTTACCGACTAGCGCCGGGGGAGGAGACCCAGTACTTC. Encoded protein: CASSYRLAPGEETQYF.

This chain connects TRBV20-1 to TRBJ2-1; TRBD2 matches at 10 bases. Germline CDR1 DFQATT, CDR2 SNEGSKA (reference sequence). The CDR3 sequence is 15 residues long. With 1 base clipped from V and 8 bases from J, the junction kept 8 bases outside the gene matches. The CDR3, as DNA: TGCAGTGCTAGAGGCCTAGCGGGGGAGAAAGATGAGCAGTTCTTC. Amino acids: CSARGLAGEKDEQFF.

CDR3 region: CASRPQGYNQPQHF. The DNA of the CDR3 is TGTGCCAGCAGACCACAGGGGTACAATCAGCCCCAGCATTTT. The chain recombines TRBV6-2 or TRBV6-3 with TRBJ1-5, with 7 nucleotides matching TRBD1. The CDR3 has 14 residues. Germline CDR1 MNHEY, CDR2 SVGEGT. V dropped 6 bases and J dropped 3; count of bases not matched to a gene: 5.

This chain uses TRBV5-1 with TRBJ2-1, with D perhaps being TRBD1 or TRBD2 (5 bases each). The CDR3 is made up of 13 amino acids. Trimming removed 7 bases at V and 8 bases at J, with 16 bases between. In germline, CDR1 is SGHRS, CDR2 YFSETQ. The CDR3 protein is CASGDGGQYEQFF. CDR3 sequence (DNA): TGCGCCAGCGGGGATGGAGGACAATATGAGCAGTTCTTC.

The V call is TRBV5-1, the J call TRBJ2-6, with a possible D match to TRBD2 (5 bases). CDR1 and CDR2 from the germline V gene are SGHRS and YFSETQ. The CDR3 totals 17 residues. Trimming shortened V by 0 bases and J by 0 bases, and 10 bases separated the two germline ends. Here the CDR3 reads CASSLAGGPSGANVLTF. The CDR3 DNA sequence: TGCGCCAGCAGCTTGGCCGGAGGACCCTCTGGGGCCAACGTCCTGACTTTC.

J is TRBJ2-7 and V is TRBV20-1; 10 bases map to TRBD1. Germline V gene data show CDR1 as DFQATT and CDR2 as SNEGSKA (reference sequence). The CDR3 covers 15 residues. With 0 bases clipped from V and 1 base from J, the junction kept 3 bases outside the gene matches. CDR3 loop: CSARDQGQGSYEQYF. CDR3 coding DNA: TGCAGTGCTAGAGATCAGGGACAGGGGTCCTACGAGCAGTACTTC.

The V and J genes are TRBV19 and TRBJ1-1; TRBD1 aligns across 9 bases. Germline CDR1 LNHDA, CDR2 SQIVND (reference sequence). The CDR3 has 15 amino acids. After removal of 7 bases from V and 1 base from J, the junction contained 7 bases not matched to a gene. CDR3 DNA: TGTGCCAGTACCCCCGGGACAGGGACGAACACTGAAGCTTTCTTT. Protein sequence: CASTPGTGTNTEAFF.

The chain couples TRBV6-1 to TRBJ2-7; TRBD1 might be the D (8 bases). Germline CDR1 reads MNHNS; CDR2 reads SASEGT. Trimming left V 4 bases short and J 6 bases short, with 16 bases between. CDR3 length: 14 amino acids. The CDR3 DNA is TGTGCCAGCAGTGCCACAGGGGGGGGACTCGAGCAGTACTTC. Its translation is CASSATGGGLEQYF.

This clonotype was recorded a few times. The chain combines TRBV20-1 with TRBJ1-1, with D perhaps TRBD1 (5 bases). With 0 bases removed from V and 1 base from J, the gap between germline ends came to 9 bases. CDR3 length equals 14 residues. The germline V gene encodes CDR1 DFQATT and CDR2 SNEGSKA (reference sequence). The CDR3 spells CSARDVQENTEAFF. CDR3 nucleotide sequence: TGCAGTGCTAGAGATGTACAGGAGAACACTGAAGCTTTCTTT.

The table lists this clonotype with a few counts. V gene TRBV6-4 combines with J gene TRBJ2-3; 7 nucleotides match TRBD2. Germline CDR1 and CDR2: MRHNA and SNTAGT. Germline trimming cut 3 bases from V and 1 base from J; bases unmatched to any gene: 4. This CDR3 has 15 amino acids. CDR3 residues: CASSEGGSGTDTQYF. The CDR3 coding sequence is TGTGCCAGCAGTGAAGGCGGGAGCGGCACAGATACGCAGTATTTT.

V and J are TRBV28 and TRBJ1-1; 7 bases match TRBD1. V lost 7 bases and J lost 3; bases outside the gene matches: 5. Germline CDR1 MDHEN, CDR2 SYDVKM. CDR3 length: 13 amino acids. CDR3 DNA: TGTGCCAGCATCAGGGGGGGTTACACTGAAGCTTTCTTT. Encoded protein: CASIRGGYTEAFF.